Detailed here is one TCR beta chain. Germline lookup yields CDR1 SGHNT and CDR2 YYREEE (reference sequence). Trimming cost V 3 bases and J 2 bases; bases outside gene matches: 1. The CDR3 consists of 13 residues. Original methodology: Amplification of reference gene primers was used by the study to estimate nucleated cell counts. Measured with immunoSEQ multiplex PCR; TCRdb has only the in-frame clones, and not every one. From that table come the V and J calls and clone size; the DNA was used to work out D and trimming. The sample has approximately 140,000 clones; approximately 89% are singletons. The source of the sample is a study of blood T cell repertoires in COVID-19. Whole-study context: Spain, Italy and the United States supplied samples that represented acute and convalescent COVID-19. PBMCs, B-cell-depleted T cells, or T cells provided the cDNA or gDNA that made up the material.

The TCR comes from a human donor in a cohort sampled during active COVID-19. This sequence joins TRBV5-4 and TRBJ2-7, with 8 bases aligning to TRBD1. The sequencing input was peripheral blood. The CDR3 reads CASSYRGTYEQYF. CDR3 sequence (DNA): TGTGCCAGCAGCTACAGGGGGACCTACGAGCAGTACTTC.